Below, 9 T cell receptor beta chains from the same sample are listed, as sequenced in a study of early T cells in non-severe SARS-CoV-2 infection. TCRdb analysed the 5' RACE reads with MiXCR anew, one entry per CDR3 protein. Here the sample spans about 45,000 distinct CDR3 sequences, around a tenth being singletons. Sample: whole blood. The source is an adult who was a healthcare worker with PCR-confirmed SARS-CoV-2 infection or an uninfected control (not recorded which).

This clonotype was seen ten or more times. This chain connects TRBV28 to TRBJ2-1; no clear D gene. In germline, CDR1 is MDHEN, CDR2 SYDVKM. This CDR3 spans 10 amino acids. The V end lost 7 bases, the J end lost 9 bases, and 7 bases lay between the germline ends. The CDR3 reads CASTQLEQFF. DNA of the CDR3: TGTGCCAGCACCCAACTTGAGCAGTTCTTC. The whole variable domain, remainder taken from reference TRBV28 and TRBJ2-1, is DVKVTQSSRYLVKRTGEKVFLECVQDMDHENMFWYRQDPGLGLRLIYFSYDVKMKEKGDIPEGYSVSREKKERFSLILESASTNQTSMYLCASTQLEQFFGPGTRLTVL.

In its sample, this clonotype was seen many times. The chain employs TRBV3-1 and TRBJ1-5; D possibly corresponds to TRBD1 (6 bases). Between the trimmed V and J ends, which lost 6 bases and 2 bases, there was a span of 11 bases. Germline V CDR1 and CDR2: LGHDT, YNNKEL (reference sequence). The CDR3 runs to 14 residues. This CDR3 is CASSRGLGNQPQHF. Written as DNA, the CDR3 is TGTGCCAGCAGTCGGGGGCTTGGCAATCAGCCCCAGCATTTT.

The gene calls are TRBV11-2 and TRBJ1-4; D possibly corresponds to TRBD1 (5 bases). The V gene lost 3 bases and the J gene lost 0 bases, with 14 bases spanning the gap. Germline CDR1 SGHAT, CDR2 FQNNGV. The CDR3 is 17 amino acids. CDR3 in amino acids: CASSFSSPGATNEKLFF. As DNA, the CDR3 is TGTGCCAGCAGCTTTAGCAGCCCGGGGGCAACTAATGAAAAACTGTTTTTT.

The gene calls are TRBV7-6 and TRBJ2-2; D not certain. Trimming took off 11 bases at V and 9 bases at J, with 16 bases between the two ends. The germline CDR1 and CDR2 sequences are SGHVS and FNYEAQ. This CDR3 has 12 amino acids. The CDR3 protein is CAVDNYRRELFF. Here the CDR3 DNA reads TGTGCCGTTGACAACTACCGCCGGGAGCTGTTTTTT.

The table lists this clonotype with many counts. The genes are TRBV4-2 and TRBJ2-7; D is unclear. Germline loops: CDR1 LGHNA, CDR2 YNFKEQ. The CDR3 is 14 residues long. Trimming took off 0 bases at V and 4 bases at J, with 10 bases between the two ends. For the CDR3, the DNA is TGTGCCAGCAGCCAAGATACCAGCCCTTACGAGCAGTACTTC. It translates to CASSQDTSPYEQYF.

This clonotype has at least ten counts. The gene calls are TRBV30 and TRBJ1-1; D is unclear. The germline gives CDR1 GTSNPN, CDR2 SVGIG (reference sequence). The V and J ends lost 5 bases and 1 base respectively, with 11 bases between them. The CDR3 has 13 amino acids. CDR3 nucleotide sequence: TGTGCCTGGGTGGCGGCAGAGAACACTGAAGCTTTCTTT. Its protein is CAWVAAENTEAFF. Together with reference TRBV30 and TRBJ1-1, the CDR3 gives the full variable domain: SQTIHQWPATLVQPVGSPLSLECTVEGTSNPNLYWYRQAAGRGLQLLFYSVGIGQISSEVPQNLSASRPQDRQFILSSKKLLLSDSGFYLCAWVAAENTEAFFGQGTRLTVV.

This clonotype was counted a few times. The J gene is TRBJ2-7, the V gene TRBV28; D possibly corresponds to TRBD2 (6 bases). CDR3 length: 14 residues. Per germline, CDR1 MDHEN and CDR2 SYDVKM. V lost 5 bases and J lost 6, with 17 bases in between. CDR3 amino acids: CASSPRFRRGEQYF. The CDR3 region has the DNA TGTGCCAGCAGTCCTCGGTTCCGGCGGGGCGAGCAGTACTTC.

This clonotype was counted ten times or more. V and J are TRBV7-9 and TRBJ1-2; 9 nucleotides line up with TRBD1. The germline V gene has CDR1 SEHNR and CDR2 FQNEAQ (reference sequence). The CDR3 has 15 amino acids. J was trimmed by 4 bases and V by 5 bases; bases with no gene match: 8. The CDR3 loop reads CASSRKDRGGYGYTF. The CDR3 region has the DNA TGTGCCAGCAGCCGGAAGGACAGGGGCGGCTATGGCTACACCTTC.

This clonotype was recorded a few times. The V gene is TRBV14, the J gene TRBJ2-1; a possible D gene is TRBD1 (5 bases). Trimming pared 4 bases from V and 7 bases from J, leaving 8 bases between. The CDR3 runs 12 residues. The germline CDR1 and CDR2 sequences are SGHDN and FVKESK. The CDR3 here is CASSLYRNEQFF. CDR3 DNA: TGTGCCAGCAGCCTATACAGGAATGAGCAGTTCTTC.